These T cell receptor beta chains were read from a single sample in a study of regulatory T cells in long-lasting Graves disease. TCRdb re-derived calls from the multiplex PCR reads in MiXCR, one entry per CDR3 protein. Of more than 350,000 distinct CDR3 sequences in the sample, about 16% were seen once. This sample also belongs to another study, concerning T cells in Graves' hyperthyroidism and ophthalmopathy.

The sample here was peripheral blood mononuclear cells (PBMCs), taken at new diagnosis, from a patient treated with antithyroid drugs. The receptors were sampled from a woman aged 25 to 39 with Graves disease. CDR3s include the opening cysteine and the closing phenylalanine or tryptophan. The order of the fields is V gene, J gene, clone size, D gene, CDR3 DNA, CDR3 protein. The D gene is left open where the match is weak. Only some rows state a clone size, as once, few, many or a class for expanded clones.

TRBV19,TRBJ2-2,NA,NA,TGTGCCAGTAGTTTTGCCAGACCGAACACCGGGGAGCTGTTTTTT,CASSFARPNTGELFF
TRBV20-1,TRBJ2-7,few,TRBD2,TGCAGTGCTAGAGATGATATGTGGGGACTAGCGGGATTATACGAGCAGTACTTC,CSARDDMWGLAGLYEQYF
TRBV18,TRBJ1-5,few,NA,TGTGCCAGCTCACTTTCTGGGGCTGGCAATCAGCCCCAGCATTTT,CASSLSGAGNQPQHF
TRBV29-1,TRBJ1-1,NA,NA,TGCAGCGTTGTCTCCGGGACACCTTCCTTT,CSVVSGTPSF
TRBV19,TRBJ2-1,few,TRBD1,TGTGCCAGTAGTATAGTAACAGGGGGTTACAATGAGCAGTTCTTC,CASSIVTGGYNEQFF
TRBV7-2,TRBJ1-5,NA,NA,TGTGCCAGCAGCCTCACCGGGACACATAGCAATCAGCCCCAGCATTTT,CASSLTGTHSNQPQHF
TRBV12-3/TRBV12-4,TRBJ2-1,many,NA,TGTGCCAGCAGTTTCCGAGGACTCGGGCAGTTCTTC,CASSFRGLGQFF
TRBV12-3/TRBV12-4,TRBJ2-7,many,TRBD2,TGTGCCAGCAGCTCCCGGACTAGCGAGTACGAGCAGTACTTC,CASSSRTSEYEQYF
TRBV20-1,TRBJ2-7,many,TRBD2,TGCAGTGCGGCACTAGCGGGAGGGCCTGTCGAGCAGTACTTC,CSAALAGGPVEQYF
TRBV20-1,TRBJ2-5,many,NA,TGCAGTGCCCTCGGAGGGGAGGAGACCCAGTACTTC,CSALGGEETQYF
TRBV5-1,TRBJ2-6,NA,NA,TGCGCCAGCAGCTTGGACAGGGATTTTGGTGGGGCCAACGTCCTGACTTTC,CASSLDRDFGGANVLTF
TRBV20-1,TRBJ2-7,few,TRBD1,TGCAGTGCTACGACGGGACAGGTCCTGGAGCAGTACTTC,CSATTGQVLEQYF
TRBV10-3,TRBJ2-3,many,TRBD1,TGTGCCATCGGGACAGGGCCCACAGATACGCAGTATTTT,CAIGTGPTDTQYF
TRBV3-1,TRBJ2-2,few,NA,TGTGCCAGCAGCCAATCAGCGGTTGCCGGGGAGCTGTTTTTT,CASSQSAVAGELFF
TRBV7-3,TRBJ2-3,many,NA,TGTGCCAGCAGCGCCGGACTTTCCACAGATACGCAGTATTTT,CASSAGLSTDTQYF
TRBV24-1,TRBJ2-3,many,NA,TGTGCCACCAGTGAGTCCAGACCCGCCGATACGCAGTATTTT,CATSESRPADTQYF
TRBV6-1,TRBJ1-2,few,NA,TGTGCCAGCAGAACCTCGACAGGCCCCTGGAGCTATGGCTACACCTTC,CASRTSTGPWSYGYTF
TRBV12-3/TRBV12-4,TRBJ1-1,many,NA,TGTGCCAGCAGTTTCCCTCGCGCTGAAGCTTTCTTT,CASSFPRAEAFF
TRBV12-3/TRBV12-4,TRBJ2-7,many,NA,TGTGCCAGCAGTTTCGGGCTCGAGCAGTACTTC,CASSFGLEQYF
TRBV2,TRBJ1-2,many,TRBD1,TGTGCCAGCAGTGGCTGGGACAGGGCGATATCCACCTTC,CASSGWDRAISTF
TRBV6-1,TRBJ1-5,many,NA,TGTGCCAGCAGTGAGTCGGGGGCTGGGCAGCCCCAGCATTTT,CASSESGAGQPQHF
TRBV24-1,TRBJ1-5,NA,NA,TGTGCCACCAGTGACCAGAATCAGCCCCAGCATTTT,CATSDQNQPQHF
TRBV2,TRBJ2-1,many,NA,TGTGCCAGCAGCCCGACCTACAATGAGCAGTTCTTC,CASSPTYNEQFF
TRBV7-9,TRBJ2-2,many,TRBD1,TGTGCCAGCAGATCCGGGACAGGCACCACCGGGGAGCTGTTTTTT,CASRSGTGTTGELFF
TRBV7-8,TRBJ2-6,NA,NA,TGTGCCAGCAGCTTAGCGTTGAGTTTTTCTAACTCTGGGGCCAACGTCCTGACTTTC,CASSLALSFSNSGANVLTF
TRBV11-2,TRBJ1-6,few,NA,TGTGCCAGCAGGGGATTCTCCTATAATTCACCCCTCCACTTT,CASRGFSYNSPLHF
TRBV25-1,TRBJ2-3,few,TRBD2,TGTGCCAGCAGTGATTCCCCGCTAGCGGGATCTCTCGGCACAGATACGCAGTATTTT,CASSDSPLAGSLGTDTQYF
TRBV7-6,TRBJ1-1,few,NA,TGTGCCAGCAGCTTAAACCCGGGGAGCACTGAAGCTTTCTTT,CASSLNPGSTEAFF
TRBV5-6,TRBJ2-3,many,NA,TGTGCCAGCAGCTTGTGGCCAGATACGCAGTATTTT,CASSLWPDTQYF
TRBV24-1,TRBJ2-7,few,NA,TGTGCCACCAGTGCCAACGACAGGTCGACCTACGAGCAGTACTTC,CATSANDRSTYEQYF
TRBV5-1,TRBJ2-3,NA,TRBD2,TGCGCCAGCAGGCAACCAGGGGGGAAAGTAGCGGGAGCGTCTGATACGCAGTATTTT,CASRQPGGKVAGASDTQYF
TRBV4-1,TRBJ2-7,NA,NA,TGCGCCAGCAGCCACGGCAACGAGCAGTACTTC,CASSHGNEQYF
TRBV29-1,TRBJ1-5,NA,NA,TGCTCCAGCCAGCCCCAGCATTTT,CSSQPQHF
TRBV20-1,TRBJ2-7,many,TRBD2,TGCAGTGCTGCGACTAGCGGAGGGGGGTCGGGCTACGAGCAGTACTTC,CSAATSGGGSGYEQYF
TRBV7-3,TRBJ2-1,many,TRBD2,TGTGCCAGCAGCACCGGACTAGCGGGAGGGGGAAATGAGCAGTTCTTC,CASSTGLAGGGNEQFF
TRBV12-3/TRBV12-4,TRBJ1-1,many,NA,TGTGCCAGCAGTTTCCCCCCCGGGACAAAGAACACTGAAGCTTTCTTT,CASSFPPGTKNTEAFF
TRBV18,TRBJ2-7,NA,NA,TGTGCCAGCTCACCGAGGGGACACCAATTCTACGAGCAGTACTTC,CASSPRGHQFYEQYF
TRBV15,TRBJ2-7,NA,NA,TGTGCCACCAGCAGAGATGGGTCGGGAGTATACGCGCAGTACTTC,CATSRDGSGVYAQYF
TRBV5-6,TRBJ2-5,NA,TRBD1,TGTGCCAGCAGCTTGGCCACGGGACAGGGGGCATCTGGCCAGTACTTC,CASSLATGQGASGQYF
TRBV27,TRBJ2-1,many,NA,TGTGCCAGCAGTTTATCGGGGCCCTTCTATGAGCAGTTCTTC,CASSLSGPFYEQFF
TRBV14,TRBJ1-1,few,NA,TGTGCCAGCAGCCAATCCAGGGGAGGGACTGAAGCTTTCTTT,CASSQSRGGTEAFF